This TCR beta chain is drawn from a study of STAT5B mutations in CD4+ large granular lymphocyte leukemia. Findings and caveats of the study: Compared with healthy controls (2/35), patient top clones favored TRBV06 (8/27).

The survey-level immunoSEQ assay was used. The data were produced by immunoSEQ multiplex PCR, yet TCRdb's version contains in-frame clones alone and is incomplete. The sample consists of fewer than 45,000 clones, roughly 83% of them appearing once. The V end lost 6 bases, the J end lost 4 bases, and 11 bases lay between the germline ends. The CDR3 sequence is 13 residues long. Germline CDR1 SGHTA, CDR2 FQGNSA. In regard to this clone: Its antigen is not known.

The chain uses TRBV7-2 and TRBJ2-3; the D gene is possibly TRBD2 (5 bases). The receptor was isolated from a human donor in good health. The sequenced sample consisted of CD4+ T cells from blood buffy coats. The CDR3 protein is CASRRDLSDTQYF. In DNA, the CDR3 is TGTGCCAGCAGACGGGATTTGTCAGATACGCAGTATTTT.